The 18 T cell receptor beta chains reported below all come from one sample, sequenced in a study of blood T cell repertoires in COVID-19. Only in-frame clones appear in the TCRdb table, and some are missing; sequencing was by immunoSEQ multiplex PCR. The sample shows around 100,000 clones, roughly nine tenths of them seen only once. The sample taken for sequencing was peripheral blood. The receptor source for this set is a human donor with active COVID-19. The donor label of this sample is uncertain.

CDR3 DNA: TGTGCCAGCAGTGACTCAACTACAGCGGGTATAGATACGCAGTATTTT. As protein: CASSDSTTAGIDTQYF. This rearrangement joins TRBV6-4 to TRBJ2-3; D possibly corresponds to TRBD2 (6 bases). This CDR3 is built from 16 residues. Per germline, CDR1 MRHNA and CDR2 SNTAGT. With 0 bases removed from V and 5 bases from J, the gap between germline ends came to 15 bases.

The table lists this clone with a count of one. V is TRBV29-1 and J is TRBJ1-2, with D possibly matching TRBD1 (5 bases). Per germline, CDR1 SQVTM and CDR2 ANQGSEA. The CDR3 length is 11 residues. CDR3 in amino acids: CSVVQGKGYTF. The CDR3 DNA follows: TGCAGTGTAGTCCAGGGTAAAGGCTACACCTTC.

This chain uses TRBV7-7 with TRBJ2-5, with a possible D match to TRBD2 (6 bases). Germline values: CDR1 SSHAT, CDR2 FNYEAQ (reference sequence). CDR3 length: 16 amino acids. Trimming took off 0 bases at V and 3 bases at J, with 14 bases between the two ends. The CDR3 sequence: CASSLALALAEETQYF. The DNA of the CDR3 is TGTGCCAGCAGCTTAGCCTTGGCACTAGCAGAAGAGACCCAGTACTTC.

The chain has TRBV2 and TRBJ2-1; D is possibly TRBD1 (6 bases). V gave up 4 bases and J gave up 3 bases, with 10 bases separating them. This CDR3 region has 14 residues. Looked up from germline, CDR1 is SNHLY and CDR2 is FYNNEI. The CDR3 DNA reads TGTGCCAGCAGTGGAGGACAGTTCTACAATGAGCAGTTCTTC. Translated: CASSGGQFYNEQFF.

The chain carries TRBV7-2 and TRBJ1-1; the match to TRBD1 covers 7 bases. The CDR3 totals 17 residues. V was pared by 2 bases and J by 2 bases, with 11 bases of the junction left unmatched. Germline V gene data show CDR1 as SGHTA and CDR2 as FQGNSA. The CDR3 DNA reads as TGTGCCAGCAGCTTAAGGTTTTGGCAGGGGGTCAACACTGAAGCTTTCTTT. As protein: CASSLRFWQGVNTEAFF.

This chain links TRBV7-3 with TRBJ2-3; 13 nucleotides align to TRBD2. The germline V gene has CDR1 SGHTA and CDR2 FQGTGA. This CDR3 has 19 residues. J gave up 7 bases and V 4 bases, and 17 bases lay outside the gene matches. DNA of the CDR3: TGTGCCAGCAGCTCCCGACTAGCGGGGGGACCCCAACCCCTCTATACGCAGTATTTT. Translation: CASSSRLAGGPQPLYTQYF. Supplemented by reference TRBV7-3 and TRBJ2-3, the full variable domain reads GAGVSQTPSNKVTEKGKYVELRCDPISGHTALYWYRQSLGQGPEFLIYFQGTGAADDSGLPNDRFFAVRPEGSVSTLKIQRTERGDSAVYLCASSSRLAGGPQPLYTQYFGPGTRLTVL.

The chain joins TRBV19 to TRBJ1-4; a weak D match, TRBD1 (5 bases). The CDR3 totals 13 residues. Germline V gene data show CDR1 as LNHDA and CDR2 as SQIVND (reference sequence). Trimming removed 4 bases from V and 3 bases from J, with 6 bases in between. CDR3 protein: CASSKGSNEKLFF. For the CDR3, the DNA is TGTGCCAGTAGTAAGGGGTCTAATGAAAAACTGTTTTTT.

This sequence joins TRBV27 and TRBJ1-2; 8 bases line up with TRBD1. Trimming removed 0 bases from V and 4 bases from J; junction bases left unmatched: 1. Germline values: CDR1 MNHEY, CDR2 SMNVEV (reference sequence). The CDR3 spans 14 residues. The CDR3 is CASSLSTGAYGYTF. In DNA, the CDR3 is TGTGCCAGCAGTTTATCGACAGGGGCCTATGGCTACACCTTC.

V and J are TRBV19 and TRBJ2-1, with TRBD2 matching 13 bases. V shed 5 bases, J shed 1 base, and the junction held 5 bases outside the gene matches. The germline gives CDR1 LNHDA, CDR2 SQIVND (reference sequence). CDR3 length equals 17 residues. The CDR3 is CASSVTSGGPSYNEQFF. CDR3 nucleotides: TGTGCCAGTAGTGTGACTAGCGGGGGGCCTTCCTACAATGAGCAGTTCTTC. The variable domain in full, with the rest retrieved from reference TRBV19 and TRBJ2-1, is DGGITQSPKYLFRKEGQNVTLSCEQNLNHDAMYWYRQDPGQGLRLIYYSQIVNDFQKGDIAEGYSVSREKKESFPLTVTSAQKNPTAFYLCASSVTSGGPSYNEQFFGPGTRLTVL.

The J gene is TRBJ2-5, the V gene TRBV7-8; TRBD1 matches at 8 bases. From germline, CDR1 is SGHVS and CDR2 FQNEAQ. The ends lost 2 bases at V and 2 bases at J; junction bases unmatched: 4. The CDR3 runs to 15 residues. As DNA, the CDR3 is TGTGCCAGCAGCTTATGGAGACAGGGGCAAGAGACCCAGTACTTC. This gives the protein CASSLWRQGQETQYF.

The chain employs TRBV19 and TRBJ2-1; D is unresolved. In germline, CDR1 is LNHDA, CDR2 SQIVND (reference sequence). This CDR3 is built from 14 residues. The V end was cut by 1 base, the J end by 9 bases, with 13 bases between. CDR3 sequence: CASSIGGNSGEQFF. In DNA, the CDR3 is TGTGCCAGTAGTATAGGAGGCAACTCTGGTGAGCAGTTCTTC.

The V and J genes are TRBV5-4 and TRBJ2-5, with TRBD2 matching over 11 bases. This CDR3 has 14 amino acids. The germline CDR1 and CDR2 sequences are SGHNT and YYREEE (reference sequence). The V and J ends lost 10 bases and 10 bases, in that order; junction bases with no gene match: 15. CDR3 coding DNA: TGTGCCTCAAACGGGGGGACTAGCGGACCAATCCAGTACTTC. Protein sequence: CASNGGTSGPIQYF.

The chain employs TRBV29-1 and TRBJ2-7; weak D call: TRBD2 (7 bases). The CDR3 consists of 14 residues. V dropped 2 bases and J dropped 1 base, with 12 bases sitting between them. CDR1 is SQVTM and CDR2 is ANQGSEA in the germline V gene. CDR3 loop: CSVELAGASYEQYF. As DNA, the CDR3 is TGCAGCGTTGAATTGGCGGGGGCGTCCTACGAGCAGTACTTC.

V gene TRBV7-9 combines with J gene TRBJ1-1; D ambiguous. CDR1 and CDR2 (germline): SEHNR, FQNEAQ (reference sequence). The CDR3 extends over 14 amino acids. The germline V and J ends were trimmed by 1 base and 1 base, with 7 bases remaining between them. The CDR3, as DNA: TGTGCCAGCAGCTTAGTGGAGGGGAACACTGAAGCTTTCTTT. It specifies CASSLVEGNTEAFF.

V and J are TRBV19 and TRBJ1-2; D gene ambiguous. Germline V gene sequence: CDR1 LNHDA, CDR2 SQIVND (reference sequence). The V and J ends lost 3 bases and 0 bases respectively, with 20 bases between them. The CDR3 has 18 residues. CDR3 region: CASSMLGRGGSANYGYTF. The CDR3 bases are TGTGCCAGTAGTATGTTAGGGCGTGGAGGGTCGGCTAACTATGGCTACACCTTC. The variable domain in full, with the rest retrieved from reference TRBV19 and TRBJ1-2, is DGGITQSPKYLFRKEGQNVTLSCEQNLNHDAMYWYRQDPGQGLRLIYYSQIVNDFQKGDIAEGYSVSREKKESFPLTVTSAQKNPTAFYLCASSMLGRGGSANYGYTFGSGTRLTVV.

The CDR3 reads CASRNRGTYEQYF. DNA of the CDR3: TGTGCCAGCAGAAACAGGGGAACCTACGAGCAGTACTTC. The rearrangement links TRBV6-5 to TRBJ2-7, with 7 bases fitting TRBD1. The ends lost 6 bases at V and 2 bases at J; junction bases unmatched: 4. The CDR3 contains 13 residues. Per germline, CDR1 MNHEY and CDR2 SVGAGI.

The V and J genes are TRBV4-3 and TRBJ2-6, with 9 bases matching TRBD2. The germline gives CDR1 LGHNA, CDR2 YSLEER. J gave up 0 bases and V 4 bases, and 7 bases lay outside the gene matches. CDR3 length equals 18 residues. The CDR3 loop is CASSPNLAGTSGANVLTF. The CDR3 bases are TGCGCCAGCAGCCCGAACCTAGCGGGGACCTCTGGGGCCAACGTCCTGACTTTC.

The chain links TRBV7-8 to TRBJ2-2; 7 positions match TRBD2. V lost 5 bases, J lost 3 bases, and 6 bases stayed unmatched. The CDR3 contains 15 residues. Germline V gives CDR1 SGHVS, CDR2 FQNEAQ. In DNA, the CDR3 is TGTGCCAGCAGCCTAGACGCGGGGGACACCGGGGAGCTGTTTTTT. This sequence encodes CASSLDAGDTGELFF.